Listed here are 28 T cell receptor beta chains from one sample, sequenced in a study of control samples from healthy donors and cancer patients. Data came from immunoSEQ multiplex PCR; TCRdb stores just in-frame clones and leaves some out. The data contain under 85,000 clones, roughly 84% of them singletons. Source material: PBMCs. All receptors derive from a man aged 55 to 70 with head and neck cancer.

This chain links TRBV29-1 with TRBJ1-1; D is undetermined. The germline V gene has CDR1 SQVTM and CDR2 ANQGSEA. Trimming stripped 5 bases from V and 2 bases from J, with 3 bases between. The CDR3 extends over 10 amino acids. As DNA, the CDR3 is TGCAGCGTTCGTAACACTGAAGCTTTCTTT. Protein sequence: CSVRNTEAFF.

The chain joins TRBV27 to TRBJ1-1; D uncertain. The V end was cut by 6 bases, the J end by 6 bases, with 14 bases between. The CDR3 sequence is 13 residues long. The germline CDR1 and CDR2 sequences are MNHEY and SMNVEV (reference sequence). In nucleotides, the CDR3 is TGTGCCAGCAGGGCACTGGGTGGCGCTGAAGCTTTCTTT. Protein product: CASRALGGAEAFF.

The rearrangement joins TRBV11-2 to TRBJ1-2, with D possibly matching TRBD1 (5 bases). Trimming removed 5 bases at V and 5 bases at J, with 21 bases between. Germline V CDR1 and CDR2: SGHAT, FQNNGV. The CDR3 loop spans 16 amino acids. The CDR3 bases are TGTGCCAGCAGCCTCTTATGGGGGGAGCAAGTATATGGCTACACCTTC. Translating gives CASSLLWGEQVYGYTF.

V usage is TRBV1 and J usage is TRBJ2-6; the table's D call TRBD2 went unverified against the DNA. TRBV1 is a pseudogene locus. The CDR3 is 13 residues long. The CDR3 nucleotides are TGCACCAGCAGATTTATTCGGGCCAACGTCCTGACTTTC. Residues: CTSRFIRANVLTF.

The chain has TRBV7-9 and TRBJ2-7; D is unclear. Germline V gives CDR1 SEHNR, CDR2 FQNEAQ (reference sequence). There are 14 residues in the CDR3. V was cut by 2 bases and J by 5 bases, with 13 bases left in between. The CDR3 DNA reads as TGTGCCAGCAGCTTACAAGGGATCCTCAACGAGCAGTACTTC. This sequence encodes CASSLQGILNEQYF.

This clone has just one count. V usage is TRBV19 and J usage is TRBJ2-7; tentative D call: TRBD2 (5 bases). CDR1 and CDR2 from the germline V gene are LNHDA and SQIVND (reference sequence). CDR3 size: 13 residues. V shed 3 bases and J shed 6 bases, with 12 bases lying between them. DNA for the CDR3: TGTGCCAGTAGTATTTTCGGGGTTCGCGAGCAGTACTTC. Its protein product is CASSIFGVREQYF.

This clone occurred once. This chain connects TRBV6-4 to TRBJ2-7, with 7 bases that match TRBD1. CDR3 size: 16 residues. Germline assignment: CDR1 MRHNA and CDR2 SNTAGT. After removal of 0 bases from V and 3 bases from J, the junction contained 8 bases not matched to a gene. The CDR3 is CASSDSNRDRDYEQYF. CDR3 DNA: TGTGCCAGCAGTGACTCGAACCGGGACAGAGACTACGAGCAGTACTTC.

The rearrangement joins TRBV19 to TRBJ1-5; D gene uncertain. CDR3 length equals 14 residues. The V gene lost 4 bases and the J gene lost 5 bases, with 12 bases spanning the gap. Germline CDR1 and CDR2: LNHDA and SQIVND (reference sequence). The CDR3 DNA sequence: TGTGCCAGTAGTAAAATGAATAAGGATCAGCCCCAGCATTTT. It is translated as CASSKMNKDQPQHF.

The chain combines TRBV12-3 or TRBV12-4 with TRBJ1-1, with D tentatively TRBD1 (6 bases). The length of the CDR3 is 13 residues. V lost 8 bases, J lost 11 bases, and 21 bases lay in between. The CDR3 region has the DNA TGTGCCAGCGCTACAGGGTTATCCTTGTCGGCTTTCTTT. Amino acids: CASATGLSLSAFF.

The V call is TRBV19, the J call TRBJ2-3; possible D gene TRBD1, 5 bases. The V gene lost 3 bases and the J gene lost 3 bases, with 10 bases spanning the gap. CDR1 LNHDA and CDR2 SQIVND come from the germline V gene (reference sequence). The CDR3 loop spans 14 amino acids. CDR3 coding DNA: TGTGCCAGTAGTATTCAGGGTTCGACAGATACGCAGTATTTT. It codes for CASSIQGSTDTQYF.

The chain has TRBV19 and TRBJ2-1, with D unclear. This CDR3 has 14 amino acids. Germline CDR1 reads LNHDA; CDR2 reads SQIVND (reference sequence). V was shortened by 1 base and J by 4 bases, with 8 bases between the two germline ends. The CDR3 nucleotides are TGTGCCAGTAGTATAGTAGGGCTATACAATGAGCAGTTCTTC. Its translation: CASSIVGLYNEQFF.

This clone showed up many times. The V gene is TRBV12-2, the J gene TRBJ2-3; the D call TRBD1 from the table was never checked on the DNA. TRBV12-2 is shown as a pseudogene. The CDR3 length is 15 residues. In DNA, the CDR3 is TGTGCAAGTCGCTTGGGACACCCTGGGGCAGATACGCAGTATTTT. This gives the protein CASRLGHPGADTQYF.

This clone was counted once. The V gene is TRBV27, the J gene TRBJ2-5; D is ambiguous. CDR1 is MNHEY, CDR2 SMNVEV, per germline (reference sequence). This CDR3 has 14 residues. The V end was cut by 5 bases, the J end by 5 bases, with 15 bases between. The CDR3 is CASSRTPVGETQYF. CDR3 in DNA: TGTGCCAGCAGTCGGACCCCGGTAGGGGAGACCCAGTACTTC.

The chain couples TRBV6-6 to TRBJ1-6, with a weak D call TRBD1 (5 bases). This CDR3 has 12 residues. CDR1 and CDR2 (germline): MNHNY, SVGAGI (reference sequence). V lost 5 bases, J lost 8 bases, and 7 bases lay in between. CDR3 DNA: TGTGCCAGCAGTGGCAGGGATTCACCCCTCCACTTT. It translates to CASSGRDSPLHF.

The V and J genes are TRBV4-1 and TRBJ1-2; TRBD1 might be the D (5 bases). The CDR3 consists of 14 residues. Trimming shortened V by 4 bases and J by 0 bases, and 9 bases separated the two germline ends. CDR1 and CDR2 from the germline V gene are MGHRA and YSYEKL. The CDR3 DNA follows: TGCGCCAGCAGCCCGGGACGTACTAACTATGGCTACACCTTC. Amino acid sequence: CASSPGRTNYGYTF.

The V call is TRBV4-2, the J call TRBJ2-1, with D perhaps TRBD1 or TRBD2 (5 bases each). V lost 0 bases and J lost 8, with 17 bases in between. Looked up from germline, CDR1 is LGHNA and CDR2 is YNFKEQ. CDR3 length: 16 amino acids. Written as DNA, the CDR3 is TGTGCCAGCAGCCAAGATCGCCCGGGACCCGGGGATGAGCAGTTCTTC. This translates into CASSQDRPGPGDEQFF.

The chain is built from TRBV29-1 and TRBJ1-4, with 9 bases aligning to TRBD1. The CDR3 loop spans 13 amino acids. Germline CDR1 and CDR2: SQVTM and ANQGSEA. Trimming removed 7 bases from V and 8 bases from J; junction bases left unmatched: 8. The CDR3 loop is CSAADRGPEKLFF. The CDR3 DNA is TGCAGCGCAGCGGACAGGGGTCCGGAAAAACTGTTTTTT.

J is TRBJ2-1 and V is TRBV7-9; D tentatively fits TRBD1 or TRBD2 (6 bases each). This CDR3 comprises 17 residues. The V gene's germline CDR1 is SEHNR and CDR2 FQNEAQ (reference sequence). V lost 3 bases and J lost 8, with 23 bases in between. For the CDR3, the DNA is TGTGCCAGCAGCTTGAGGGGGGTTGCGCGGGCCCGGGATGAGCAGTTCTTC. Translation: CASSLRGVARARDEQFF.

This rearrangement joins TRBV29-1 to TRBJ2-1; D possibly matches TRBD1 or TRBD2 (5 bases each). The CDR3 spans 16 residues. The germline CDR1 and CDR2 sequences are SQVTM and ANQGSEA. V lost 3 bases, J lost 3 bases, and 18 bases lay in between. The CDR3 bases are TGCAGCGTTGAGATGTATGGGACCGTGAACTACAATGAGCAGTTCTTC. Its protein product is CSVEMYGTVNYNEQFF.

This chain joins TRBV28 and TRBJ2-7, with 7 nucleotides matching TRBD2. V was clipped by 1 base and J by 1 base; unmatched bases: 7. The CDR3 covers 16 residues. The V gene's germline CDR1 is MDHEN and CDR2 SYDVKM. CDR3: CASSLSHPSGSYEQYF. CDR3 nucleotide sequence: TGTGCCAGCAGTTTATCACACCCTAGCGGTTCCTACGAGCAGTACTTC. The whole variable domain, filled in from reference TRBV28 and TRBJ2-7, reads DVKVTQSSRYLVKRTGEKVFLECVQDMDHENMFWYRQDPGLGLRLIYFSYDVKMKEKGDIPEGYSVSREKKERFSLILESASTNQTSMYLCASSLSHPSGSYEQYFGPGTRLTVT.

V and J are TRBV7-8 and TRBJ1-5, with D tentatively TRBD1 (6 bases). Germline V gene sequence: CDR1 SGHVS, CDR2 FQNEAQ. The CDR3 totals 13 residues. V gave up 3 bases and J gave up 6 bases, with 9 bases separating them. The CDR3 DNA reads TGTGCCAGCAGCTTCGGAGGGGGTCAGCCCCAGCATTTT. This codes for CASSFGGGQPQHF.

The rearrangement uses TRBV29-1 and TRBJ2-5, with D hard to call. The CDR3 sequence is 12 residues long. V shed 0 bases and J shed 5 bases, with 7 bases lying between them. Per the germline V gene, CDR1 is SQVTM and CDR2 is ANQGSEA. The CDR3 region is CSVEEGPETQYF. The DNA for the CDR3 is TGCAGCGTTGAAGAGGGCCCGGAGACCCAGTACTTC.

The gene calls are TRBV5-5 and TRBJ2-1; 7 bases fit TRBD2. Germline trimming cut 5 bases from V and 1 base from J; bases unmatched to any gene: 3. The CDR3 consists of 14 residues. Germline lookup yields CDR1 SGHKS and CDR2 YYEKEE (reference sequence). CDR3 nucleotides: TGTGCCAGCAGGTGGGGGGGATCCTACAATGAGCAGTTCTTC. Translating it yields CASRWGGSYNEQFF.

This chain joins TRBV20-1 and TRBJ2-1; TRBD1 or TRBD2 may be the D gene (6 bases each). CDR3 length: 13 amino acids. The V gene lost 3 bases and the J gene lost 9 bases, with 15 bases spanning the gap. The germline CDR1 and CDR2 sequences are DFQATT and SNEGSKA (reference sequence). The CDR3 spells CSASGGGIGEQFF. CDR3 nucleotide sequence: TGCAGTGCTAGTGGGGGCGGGATTGGTGAGCAGTTCTTC.

The table lists this clone with a count of one. The V and J genes are TRBV5-1 and TRBJ1-4; possibly TRBD1 for D (6 bases). CDR3 length: 15 residues. The germline V gene has CDR1 SGHRS and CDR2 YFSETQ. Trimming left V 7 bases short and J 8 bases short, with 21 bases between. CDR3 loop: CASQPRGGSEEKLFF. In DNA form, the CDR3 reads TGCGCCAGCCAACCCAGGGGAGGGTCCGAAGAAAAACTGTTTTTT.

The J gene is TRBJ2-7, the V gene TRBV4-2; the D gene is possibly TRBD1 (6 bases). The germline V and J ends were trimmed by 4 bases and 6 bases, with 19 bases remaining between them. The CDR3 has 15 amino acids. Germline CDR1 is LGHNA and CDR2 is YNFKEQ. The CDR3 DNA reads as TGTGCCAGCAGCCCCTTGGGGCAGGGGCTGGGCGAGCAGTACTTC. It translates to CASSPLGQGLGEQYF.

This clone was seen more than once but under ten times. The rearrangement uses TRBV7-8 and TRBJ1-1; TRBD1 aligns across 7 bases. The J segment lost 5 bases and the V segment lost 5 bases, leaving 8 bases of the junction unmatched. Looked up from germline, CDR1 is SGHVS and CDR2 is FQNEAQ. CDR3 length: 14 residues. CDR3 in amino acids: CASSPRDSGTEAFF. The CDR3 DNA sequence: TGTGCCAGCAGCCCCCGGGACAGCGGGACTGAAGCTTTCTTT.

The chain recombines TRBV18 with TRBJ2-2; D might be TRBD1 (5 bases). V was clipped by 3 bases and J by 5 bases, with 10 bases between them. This CDR3 has 14 amino acids. Germline V lookup: CDR1 KGHSH, CDR2 LQKENI. The CDR3 loop reads CASSPTVSTGELFF. The CDR3 DNA is TGTGCCAGCTCACCGACAGTTTCAACCGGGGAGCTGTTTTTT.